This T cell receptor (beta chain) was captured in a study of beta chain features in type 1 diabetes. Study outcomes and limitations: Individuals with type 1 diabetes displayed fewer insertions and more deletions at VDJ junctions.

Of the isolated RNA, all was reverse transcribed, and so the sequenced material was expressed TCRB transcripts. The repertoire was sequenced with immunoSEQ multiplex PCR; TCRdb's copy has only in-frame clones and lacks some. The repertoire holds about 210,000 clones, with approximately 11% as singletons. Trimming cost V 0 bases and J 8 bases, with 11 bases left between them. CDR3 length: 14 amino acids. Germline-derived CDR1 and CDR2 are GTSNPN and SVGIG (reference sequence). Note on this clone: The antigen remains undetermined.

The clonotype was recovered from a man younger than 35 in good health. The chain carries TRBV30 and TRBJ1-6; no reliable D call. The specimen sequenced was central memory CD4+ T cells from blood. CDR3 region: CAWSVRIFDSPLHF. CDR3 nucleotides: TGTGCCTGGAGTGTGCGTATCTTCGATTCACCCCTCCACTTT.